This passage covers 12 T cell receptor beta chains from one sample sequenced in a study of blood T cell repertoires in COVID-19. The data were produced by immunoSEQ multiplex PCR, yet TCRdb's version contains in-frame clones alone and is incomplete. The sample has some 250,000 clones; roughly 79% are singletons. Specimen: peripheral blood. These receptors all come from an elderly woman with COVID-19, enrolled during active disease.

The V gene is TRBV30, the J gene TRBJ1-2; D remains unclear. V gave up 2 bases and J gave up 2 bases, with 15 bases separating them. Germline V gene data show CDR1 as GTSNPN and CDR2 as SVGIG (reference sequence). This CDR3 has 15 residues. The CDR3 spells CAWSNVRPTNYGYTF. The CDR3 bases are TGTGCCTGGAGTAACGTCCGGCCGACAAACTATGGCTACACCTTC.

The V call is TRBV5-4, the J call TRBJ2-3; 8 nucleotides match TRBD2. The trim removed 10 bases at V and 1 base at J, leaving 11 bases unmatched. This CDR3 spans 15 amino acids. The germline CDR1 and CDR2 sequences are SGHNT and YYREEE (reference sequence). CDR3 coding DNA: TGTGCCTGGAAGACGGGAGGGCCCGGCACAGATACGCAGTATTTT. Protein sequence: CAWKTGGPGTDTQYF.

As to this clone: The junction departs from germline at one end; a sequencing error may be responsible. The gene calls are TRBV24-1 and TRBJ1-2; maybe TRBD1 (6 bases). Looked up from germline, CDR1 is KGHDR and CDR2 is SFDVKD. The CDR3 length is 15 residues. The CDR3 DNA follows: TGTGCCACCCGCCACATGAGGGACAACCCATATGGCTACACCTTT. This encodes CATRHMRDNPYGYTF.

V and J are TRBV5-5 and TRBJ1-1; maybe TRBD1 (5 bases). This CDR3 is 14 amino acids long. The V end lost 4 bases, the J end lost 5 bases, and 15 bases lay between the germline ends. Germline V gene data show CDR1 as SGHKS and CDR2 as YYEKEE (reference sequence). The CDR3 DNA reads TGTGCCAGCAGCACCCTCGGGGGGTATACTGAAGCTTTCTTT. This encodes CASSTLGGYTEAFF. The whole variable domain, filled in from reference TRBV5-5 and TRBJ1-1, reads DAGVTQSPTHLIKTRGQQVTLRCSPISGHKSVSWYQQVLGQGPQFIFQYYEKEERGRGNFPDRFSARQFPNYSSELNVNALLLGDSALYLCASSTLGGYTEAFFGQGTRLTVV.

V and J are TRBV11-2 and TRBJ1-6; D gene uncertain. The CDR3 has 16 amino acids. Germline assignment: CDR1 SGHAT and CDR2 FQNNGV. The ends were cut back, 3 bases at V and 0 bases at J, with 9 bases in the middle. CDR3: CASSFRGSSYNSPLHF. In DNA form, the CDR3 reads TGTGCCAGCAGCTTTCGAGGTAGCTCCTATAATTCACCCCTCCACTTT.

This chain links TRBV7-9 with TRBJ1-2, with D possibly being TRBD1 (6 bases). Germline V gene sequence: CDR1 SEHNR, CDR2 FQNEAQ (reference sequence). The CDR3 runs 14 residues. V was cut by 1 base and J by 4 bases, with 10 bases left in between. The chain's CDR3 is CASSLGTEGYGYTF. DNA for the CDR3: TGTGCCAGCAGCTTAGGGACAGAGGGCTATGGCTACACCTTC.

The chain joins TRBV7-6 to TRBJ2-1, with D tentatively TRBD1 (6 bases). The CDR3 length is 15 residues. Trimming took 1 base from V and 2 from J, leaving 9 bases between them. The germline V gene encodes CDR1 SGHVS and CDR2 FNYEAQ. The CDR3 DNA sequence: TGTGCCAGCAGCTTAGGTCAGGGGCCCTACAATGAGCAGTTCTTC. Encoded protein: CASSLGQGPYNEQFF.

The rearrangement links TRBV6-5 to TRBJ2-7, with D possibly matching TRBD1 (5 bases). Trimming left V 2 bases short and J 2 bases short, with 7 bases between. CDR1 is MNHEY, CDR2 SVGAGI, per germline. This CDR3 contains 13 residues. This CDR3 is CASSYARAYEQYF. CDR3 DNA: TGTGCCAGCAGTTACGCCAGGGCCTACGAGCAGTACTTC.

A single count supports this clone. CDR3 coding DNA: TGTGCCAGTAGTCTAGGAGCGGGAGGTCCTAGCACAGATACGCAGTATTTT. It codes for CASSLGAGGPSTDTQYF. The gene calls are TRBV19 and TRBJ2-3; 9 nucleotides agree with TRBD2. The CDR3 has 17 amino acids. V was clipped by 5 bases and J by 0 bases; unmatched bases: 9. Germline V CDR1 and CDR2: LNHDA, SQIVND (reference sequence).

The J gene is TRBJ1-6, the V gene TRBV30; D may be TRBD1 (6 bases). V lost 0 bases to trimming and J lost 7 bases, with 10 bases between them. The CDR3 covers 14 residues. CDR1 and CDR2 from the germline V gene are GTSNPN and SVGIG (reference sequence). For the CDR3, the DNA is TGTGCCTGGAGTGTTTGGCAGGGGAATTCACCCCTCCACTTT. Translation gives CAWSVWQGNSPLHF.

The DNA of the CDR3 is TGTGCCAGCAGTGAAATGACAGGGGTCTATGGCTACACCTTC. Encoded protein: CASSEMTGVYGYTF. This rearrangement joins TRBV6-1 to TRBJ1-2; 8 bases line up with TRBD1. The CDR3 contains 14 residues. Germline CDR1 MNHNS, CDR2 SASEGT. Trimming cost V 2 bases and J 4 bases; bases outside gene matches: 3.

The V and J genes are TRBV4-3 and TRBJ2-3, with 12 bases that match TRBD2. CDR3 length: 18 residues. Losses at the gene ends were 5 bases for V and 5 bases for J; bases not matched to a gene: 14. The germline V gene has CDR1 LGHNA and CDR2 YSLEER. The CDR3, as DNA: TGCGCCAGCAGCAGAGAATATTTACTAGCGGGGGGAGGAGATACGCAGTATTTT. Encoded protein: CASSREYLLAGGGDTQYF.